This T cell receptor (beta chain) is from a study of CD8 T cells in ankylosing spondylitis. This clonotype was detected a few times. Its target is unknown. TCRdb used MiXCR to reprocess the 5' RACE reads, holding one entry per CDR3 protein. The sample lists fewer than 350,000 distinct CDR3 sequences, under 14% occurring once. Broader study findings: Characteristic, it appeared, of ankylosing spondylitis blood was a TCR beta motif of seven or eight highly homologous variants.

CDR1 is SEHNR and CDR2 is FQNEAQ in the germline V gene (reference sequence). There are 16 residues in the CDR3. V lost 5 bases and J lost 0; bases outside the gene matches: 7. Material: blood, either unsorted or a sorted T cell fraction (not recorded which). The TCR comes from a female donor with ankylosing spondylitis or in good health (not recorded which). The genes are TRBV7-9 and TRBJ2-3; TRBD1 matches at 8 bases. CDR3 DNA: TGTGCCAGCAGCCCTTGGACAGGGATGAGCACAGATACGCAGTATTTT. This translates into CASSPWTGMSTDTQYF.